These 6 T cell receptor beta chains were all obtained from the same sample, sequenced in a study of spatial heterogeneity in lung cancer. Documented time point: sample taken at primary tumor resection. The authors sequenced whole RNA from tumor, nontumor lung or frozen PBMC without sorting. MiXCR, run by TCRdb on the 5' RACE reads, gives a single entry per CDR3 protein. The data show approximately 13,000 distinct CDR3 sequences, about 15% seen once. The sequencing used PBMCs, collected at surgery. The receptor set was obtained from a male donor with early-stage non-small cell lung cancer.

This chain uses TRBV28 with TRBJ2-3, with 12 nucleotides matching TRBD1. V shed 9 bases and J 7 bases; nucleotides not matched to a gene: 11. This CDR3 contains 15 residues. Germline loops: CDR1 MDHEN, CDR2 SYDVKM. CDR3: CASFPGTGGANTQYF. The CDR3 region has the DNA TGTGCCAGTTTTCCCGGGACAGGGGGCGCAAATACGCAGTATTTT.

This clonotype appeared many times. V gene TRBV10-2 combines with J gene TRBJ1-1, with 8 bases that match TRBD1. The J segment lost 1 base and the V segment lost 7 bases, leaving 2 bases of the junction unmatched. Germline CDR1 is WSHSY and CDR2 is SAAADI. There are 13 residues in the CDR3. The CDR3: CASMGQENTEAFF. DNA of the CDR3: TGCGCCAGCATGGGACAGGAGAACACTGAAGCTTTCTTT.

This clonotype has a count of ten or more. The chain joins TRBV10-3 to TRBJ2-5; TRBD1 matches 11 bases. J gave up 4 bases and V 5 bases, and 6 bases lay outside the gene matches. CDR3 size: 15 residues. The germline V gene has CDR1 ENHRY and CDR2 SYGVKD. CDR3 sequence: CAISPGTGGTETQYF. DNA for the CDR3: TGTGCCATCAGTCCCGGGACAGGGGGTACAGAGACCCAGTACTTC.

This clonotype occurred many times. This CDR3 is CASSPTGAGDQPQHF. CDR3 sequence (DNA): TGTGCCAGCAGCCCGACGGGGGCCGGGGATCAGCCCCAGCATTTT. V usage is TRBV7-9 and J usage is TRBJ1-5; D is perhaps TRBD1 (6 bases). This CDR3 has 15 residues. V lost 5 bases to trimming and J lost 5 bases, with 16 bases between them. Germline V gene sequence: CDR1 SEHNR, CDR2 FQNEAQ (reference sequence). Complete variable domain (other parts from reference TRBV7-9 and TRBJ1-5): DTGVSQNPRHKITKRGQNVTFRCDPISEHNRLYWYRQTLGQGPEFLTYFQNEAQLEKSRLLSDRFSAERPKGSFSTLEIQRTEQGDSAMYLCASSPTGAGDQPQHFGDGTRLSIL.

This clonotype was observed a handful of times. The rearrangement links TRBV4-3 to TRBJ2-6; D is uncertain. The V and J ends lost 1 base and 3 bases respectively, with 7 bases between them. CDR1 and CDR2 from the germline V gene are LGHNA and YSLEER. The length of the CDR3 is 15 residues. CDR3 protein: CASSQAVVGANVLTF. CDR3 in DNA: TGCGCCAGCAGCCAAGCAGTTGTTGGGGCCAACGTCCTGACTTTC.

This clonotype is medium-sized (0.01 to 0.1%). The gene calls are TRBV7-9 and TRBJ2-3; D uncertain. The length of the CDR3 is 12 residues. Per the germline V gene, CDR1 is SEHNR and CDR2 is FQNEAQ (reference sequence). The V gene lost 0 bases and the J gene lost 4 bases, with 2 bases spanning the gap. The CDR3 DNA sequence: TGTGCCAGCAGCTTAGCTGCAGATACGCAGTATTTT. Its translation: CASSLAADTQYF.